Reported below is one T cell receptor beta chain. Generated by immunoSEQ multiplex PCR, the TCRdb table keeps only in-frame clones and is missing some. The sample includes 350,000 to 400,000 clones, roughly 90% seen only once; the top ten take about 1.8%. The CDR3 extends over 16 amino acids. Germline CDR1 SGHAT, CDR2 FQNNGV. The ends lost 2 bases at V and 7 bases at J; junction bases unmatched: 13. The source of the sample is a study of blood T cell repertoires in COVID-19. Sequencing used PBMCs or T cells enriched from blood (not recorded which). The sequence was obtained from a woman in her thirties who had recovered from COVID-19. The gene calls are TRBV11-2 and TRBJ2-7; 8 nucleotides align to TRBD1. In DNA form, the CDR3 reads TGTGCCAGCAGCTTAATCGCCGTCAGGGGGCCAGGGGAGCAGTACTTC. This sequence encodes CASSLIAVRGPGEQYF.